These 5 T cell receptor beta chains share one sample of origin, sequenced in a study of blood T cells in healthy people across ages. Primers used in a second PCR of about 6 to 11 cycles were a sample-barcoded 5' primer and a J-beta primer mix. TCRdb re-called the 5' RACE reads with MiXCR, one entry per CDR3 protein. This table has roughly 1,800,000 distinct CDR3 sequences, about 49% appearing once. The sample taken for sequencing was blood. The origin of the receptors is a woman in her thirties or forties in good health.

The CDR3, as DNA: TGTGCCAGCAGACAGAGCGGGGGACTATCACTTTACGAGCAGTACTTC. As protein: CASRQSGGLSLYEQYF. V is TRBV27 and J is TRBJ2-5; TRBD2 matches at 8 bases. The J call is uncertain, as TRBJ2-7 better fits the DNA end. CDR3 length: 16 residues. Germline-derived CDR1 and CDR2 are MNHEY and SMNVEV (reference sequence).

The rearrangement uses TRBV4-1 and TRBJ2-3, with 9 bases identical to TRBD2. Trimming took 5 bases from V and 1 from J; bases not matched to a gene: 7. Germline CDR1 reads MGHRA; CDR2 reads YSYEKL. This CDR3 is 16 amino acids long. CDR3 in amino acids: CASSFQAGGGTDTQYF. The CDR3 DNA sequence: TGCGCCAGCAGCTTCCAGGCGGGGGGGGGCACAGATACGCAGTATTTT.

The chain joins TRBV6-4 to TRBJ2-4; D possibly uses TRBD1 or TRBD2 (7 bases each). The V gene lost 6 bases and the J gene lost 2 bases, with 23 bases spanning the gap. Germline-derived CDR1 and CDR2 are MRHNA and SNTAGT. There are 18 residues in the CDR3. The CDR3 nucleotides are TGTGCCAGCAGCTTTCCTCAAGACAGGGAGGGAACCAAAAACATTCAGTACTTC. This codes for CASSFPQDREGTKNIQYF.

The chain recombines TRBV3-1 with TRBJ2-3; 10 bases align to TRBD1. The CDR3 runs 20 residues. V shed 1 base, J shed 1 base, and the junction held 14 bases outside the gene matches. Germline loops: CDR1 LGHDT, CDR2 YNNKEL (reference sequence). The chain's CDR3 is CASSQGAGTGAGTRTDTQYF. Written as DNA, the CDR3 is TGTGCCAGCAGCCAAGGCGCCGGGACAGGGGCTGGGACCCGCACAGATACGCAGTATTTT.

This clonotype was detected only a few times. The V gene is TRBV27, the J gene TRBJ2-3, with a weak D call TRBD1 (5 bases). The germline V and J ends were trimmed by 3 bases and 4 bases, with 11 bases remaining between them. Germline CDR1 is MNHEY and CDR2 is SMNVEV (reference sequence). This CDR3 comprises 14 residues. Here the CDR3 reads CASSLDTFADTQYF. DNA of the CDR3: TGTGCCAGCAGTTTGGACACCTTTGCAGATACGCAGTATTTT.